What follows describes a single TCR beta chain. These data belong to a study of blood T cell repertoires in COVID-19. Whole-study context: The samples span acute and convalescent COVID-19 from the United States, Italy and Spain. T cells, B-cell-depleted T cells, or PBMCs supplied cDNA or gDNA.

Per the original data handling: It was from reference gene primer amplification that nucleated cell counts were estimated. TCRdb's table, derived via immunoSEQ multiplex PCR, lists solely in-frame clones and lacks some. Clonal size and the V and J genes are those of that table, whereas D and trimming came from the DNA. Among 230,000 or so clones listed, about four fifths were seen once. Recruited during active infection, patients (from Seattle) were subsequently followed longitudinally. This TCR was sampled from an elderly woman with COVID-19, enrolled during active disease. The sequencing input was peripheral blood.

In DNA, the CDR3 is TGTGCCAGCAGCTTAAAGGGGACAGGGTTCGTGGAGACCCAGTACTTC. Translated: CASSLKGTGFVETQYF. The rearrangement links TRBV7-3 to TRBJ2-5; 9 nucleotides line up with TRBD1. V lost 1 base and J lost 5; bases outside the gene matches: 8. Per germline, CDR1 SGHTA and CDR2 FQGTGA. The CDR3 is made up of 16 amino acids.